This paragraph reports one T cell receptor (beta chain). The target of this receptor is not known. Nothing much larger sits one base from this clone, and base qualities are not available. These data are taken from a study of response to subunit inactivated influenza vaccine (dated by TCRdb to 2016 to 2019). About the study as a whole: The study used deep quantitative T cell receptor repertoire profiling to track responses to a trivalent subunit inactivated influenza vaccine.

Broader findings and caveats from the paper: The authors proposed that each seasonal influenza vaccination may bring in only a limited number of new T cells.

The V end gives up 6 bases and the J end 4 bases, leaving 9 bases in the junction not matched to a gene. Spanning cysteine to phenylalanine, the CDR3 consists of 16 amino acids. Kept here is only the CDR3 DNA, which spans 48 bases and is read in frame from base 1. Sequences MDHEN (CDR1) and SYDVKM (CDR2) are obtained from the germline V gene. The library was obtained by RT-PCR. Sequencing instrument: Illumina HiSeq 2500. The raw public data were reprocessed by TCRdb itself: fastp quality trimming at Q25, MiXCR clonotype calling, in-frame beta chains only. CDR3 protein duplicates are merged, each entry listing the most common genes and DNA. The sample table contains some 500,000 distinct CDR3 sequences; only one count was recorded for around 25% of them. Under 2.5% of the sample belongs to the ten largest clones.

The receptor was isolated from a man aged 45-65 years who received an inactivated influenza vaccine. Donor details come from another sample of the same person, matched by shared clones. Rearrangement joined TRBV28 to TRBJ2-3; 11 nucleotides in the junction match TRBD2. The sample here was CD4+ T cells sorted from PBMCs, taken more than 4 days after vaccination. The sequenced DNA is TGTGCCAGCAGCCACATGACTAGCGGGAAATCAGATACGCAGTATTTT. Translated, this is CASSHMTSGKSDTQYF.